This T cell receptor (beta chain) was identified during a study of early T cells in non-severe SARS-CoV-2 infection. Study in general: Investigators sequenced bulk RNA drawn from unsorted whole blood, and chains remained unpaired.

Individual cDNA molecules were tagged with unique molecular identifiers, the study reported. TCRdb redid the calling of the 5' RACE reads with MiXCR, one entry per CDR3 protein. The data show 46,000 or so distinct CDR3 sequences, with over 3% seen just once and about 3% held by the top ten. General study points: Matching against VDJdb likely underestimated virus-specific expansions, favoring anti-spike CD8.

The length of the CDR3 is 16 residues. Germline-derived CDR1 and CDR2 are KGHSH and LQKENI. Trimming removed 1 base at V and 2 bases at J, with 13 bases between. Ten or more counts support this clonotype. What it binds is unknown. This TCR was sampled from an adult who was a healthcare worker with PCR-confirmed SARS-CoV-2 infection or an uninfected control (not recorded which). Sequencing was done on a sample of whole blood. The chain recombines TRBV18 with TRBJ2-3; D possibly corresponds to TRBD2 (5 bases). For the CDR3, the DNA is TGTGCCAGCTCACCACTGGACTGGGGATTCACAGATACGCAGTATTTT. It is translated as CASSPLDWGFTDTQYF.